This T cell receptor beta chain derives from a study of cytomegalovirus exposure and HLA in healthy donors. Assay: immunoSEQ multiplex PCR; the TCRdb copy retains only in-frame clones and omits some. The sample lists 190,000 or so clones, around 81% occurring once. With 6 bases clipped from V and 2 bases from J, the junction kept 10 bases outside the gene matches. Germline V gives CDR1 SEHNR, CDR2 FQNEAQ (reference sequence). CDR3 length: 16 amino acids. What was sequenced was PBMCs. The chain has TRBV7-9 and TRBJ2-5; 9 nucleotides match TRBD2. This TCR was sampled from a woman younger than 35 in good health and CMV-seropositive. CDR3 protein: CASSQSLAGRQETQYF. Here the CDR3 DNA reads TGTGCCAGCAGTCAAAGTCTAGCGGGGCGACAAGAGACCCAGTACTTC.